This T cell receptor beta chain was captured in a study of CD8 T cells in ankylosing spondylitis. General study points: Enrichment of disease-linked clones was reportedly significant in matched ankylosing spondylitis synovial fluid. A motif of 7 to 9 highly homologous TCR beta variants was seen as apparently characteristic of ankylosing spondylitis blood. Some of these motif variants have turned up before, in reports on reactive arthritis synovial fluid and blood.

This clonotype was seen more than once but under ten times. Antigen: not known. From germline, CDR1 is MGHRA and CDR2 YSYEKL. The CDR3 sequence is 16 residues long. Trimming took 4 bases from V and 4 from J; bases not matched to a gene: 8. Libraries for TCR beta were made by quantitative 5'-RACE with molecular barcodes. One entry per CDR3 protein results from TCRdb running MiXCR on the 5' RACE reads. The table records around 770,000 distinct CDR3 sequences, roughly 12% of them present only once. The chain combines TRBV4-1 with TRBJ2-1, with 9 bases aligning to TRBD2. This clonotype was obtained from a male donor with ankylosing spondylitis. Sequencing was done on a sample of blood, either unsorted or a sorted T cell fraction (not recorded which). In DNA, the CDR3 is TGCGCCAGCAGCCGACCGAGACTAGCGGATTACAATGAGCAGTTCTTC. This gives the protein CASSRPRLADYNEQFF.